The 30 T cell receptor beta chains in this list originate from one sample, sequenced in a study of T cells after yellow fever vaccination. Each CDR3 protein gets one entry after TCRdb re-called the 5' RACE reads with MiXCR. In the table there are more than 300,000 distinct CDR3 sequences, around a tenth of which are singletons. This sample comprised CD4+ T cells sorted from PBMCs, obtained 45 days after the yellow fever booster vaccination. The origin of the receptors is a man younger than 35 who received the YFV17D yellow fever vaccine.

This clonotype was recorded a few times. The J gene is TRBJ2-1, the V gene TRBV6-4; the match to TRBD2 covers 10 bases. This CDR3 contains 15 residues. With 4 bases clipped from V and 5 bases from J, the junction kept 5 bases outside the gene matches. CDR1 is MRHNA and CDR2 is SNTAGT in the germline V gene. Here the CDR3 DNA reads TGTGCCAGCAGTGCCGCTAGCGGGGGCCACAATGAGCAGTTCTTC. Its translation is CASSAASGGHNEQFF.

This chain links TRBV28 with TRBJ2-6, with TRBD1 matching 9 bases. From germline, CDR1 is MDHEN and CDR2 SYDVKM. The CDR3 has 17 residues. J lost 0 bases, V lost 5 bases, and 5 bases had no gene match. In DNA, the CDR3 is TGTGCCAGCAGTCCCGGGACAGGGAGCTCTGGGGCCAACGTCCTGACTTTC. Protein sequence: CASSPGTGSSGANVLTF.

In this sample, this clonotype turned up a few times. The rearrangement uses TRBV6-5 and TRBJ2-6; unclear D gene. The CDR3 covers 15 residues. V lost 7 bases and J lost 0, with 10 bases in between. Germline-derived CDR1 and CDR2 are MNHEY and SVGAGI. This CDR3 is CASNRTPSGANVLTF. The DNA for the CDR3 is TGTGCCAGCAACCGGACCCCCTCTGGGGCCAACGTCCTGACTTTC.

This clonotype was seen at least ten times. This rearrangement joins TRBV19 to TRBJ2-1, with a weak D call TRBD1 (6 bases). The CDR3 runs to 13 residues. CDR1 and CDR2 (germline): LNHDA, SQIVND (reference sequence). Trimming cost V 5 bases and J 4 bases, with 9 bases left between them. The CDR3 spells CASSLDRYNEQFF. The CDR3 coding sequence is TGTGCCAGTAGTCTCGACAGGTACAATGAGCAGTTCTTC.

In its sample, this clonotype was seen a few times. CDR3 coding DNA: TGTGCCAGCAGCTTAGACGGACGGAAGAACTATGGCTACACCTTC. Translating it yields CASSLDGRKNYGYTF. This chain connects TRBV11-1 to TRBJ1-2; D uncertain. The CDR3 runs to 15 residues. V was pared by 1 base and J by 2 bases, with 11 bases between. Looked up from germline, CDR1 is SGHAT and CDR2 is FQDESV (reference sequence).

This clonotype occurred many times. The gene calls are TRBV7-9 and TRBJ1-2; TRBD1 might be the D (6 bases). There are 14 residues in the CDR3. Per the germline V gene, CDR1 is SEHNR and CDR2 is FQNEAQ (reference sequence). With 5 bases removed from V and 0 bases from J, the gap between germline ends came to 10 bases. CDR3 sequence (DNA): TGTGCCAGCAGCCTAGGGGGGGCTAACTATGGCTACACCTTC. Translated: CASSLGGANYGYTF.

The J gene is TRBJ2-7, the V gene TRBV5-1; 11 bases agree with TRBD1. Germline CDR1 SGHRS, CDR2 YFSETQ. The CDR3 sequence is 14 residues long. Unmatched junction bases numbered 11, after V lost 6 bases and J lost 9 bases. CDR3 region: CASTQEDRGRAQYF. The CDR3 DNA sequence: TGCGCCAGCACTCAGGAGGACAGGGGGCGCGCGCAGTACTTC.

The sample holds a few counts of this clonotype. The rearrangement links TRBV15 to TRBJ1-5; the D is unclear. CDR1 is LNHNV and CDR2 is YYDKDF in the germline V gene (reference sequence). V was trimmed by 2 bases and J by 1 base, leaving 3 bases between them. This CDR3 is built from 13 residues. CDR3 loop: CATSRNSNQPQHF. The CDR3 DNA reads TGTGCCACCAGCAGAAACAGCAATCAGCCCCAGCATTTT.

This sequence joins TRBV7-9 and TRBJ2-7, with D unclear. CDR3 length: 13 amino acids. Trimming left V 1 base short and J 0 bases short, with 4 bases between. Germline V lookup: CDR1 SEHNR, CDR2 FQNEAQ (reference sequence). The CDR3 region has the DNA TGTGCCAGCAGCTTAGGTGACTCCTACGAGCAGTACGTC. Residues: CASSLGDSYEQYV.

This clonotype was seen a few times. The CDR3 DNA is TGTGCCAGCTCACCCCAGGAGCTCTCTGGAAACACCATATATTTT. As protein: CASSPQELSGNTIYF. This chain joins TRBV18 and TRBJ1-3, with unresolved D. CDR1 is KGHSH and CDR2 is LQKENI in the germline V gene. V was cut by 3 bases and J by 0 bases, with 9 bases left in between. The CDR3 spans 15 residues.

The table lists this clonotype with a few counts. This rearrangement joins TRBV7-2 to TRBJ2-5; tentatively, D is TRBD2 (5 bases). This CDR3 is built from 16 residues. Germline CDR1 reads SGHTA; CDR2 reads FQGNSA. V lost 3 bases, J lost 5 bases, and 19 bases lay in between. Written as DNA, the CDR3 is TGTGCCAGCAGCTTTGCTCTGGGTAGAGGCGGGGAGACCCAGTACTTC. It encodes CASSFALGRGGETQYF.

Details on this clonotype: A read error may account for a junction end that differs from germline. The genes are TRBV20-1 and TRBJ2-1, with 10 bases lining up with TRBD2. Per germline, CDR1 DFQATT and CDR2 SNEGSKA (reference sequence). This CDR3 region has 13 residues. The CDR3 DNA reads TGCAGTGCCAGAGCGGGGGGGCCAAATGAGCAGTTCTTC. It is translated as CSARAGGPNEQFF.

This clonotype has more than one count but fewer than ten. The genes are TRBV6-2 or TRBV6-3 and TRBJ2-5; 11 nucleotides agree with TRBD2. Germline V gene sequence: CDR1 MNHEY, CDR2 SVGEGT. Unmatched junction bases numbered 19, after V lost 7 bases and J lost 0 bases. This CDR3 has 20 residues. CDR3 sequence (DNA): TGTGCCAGCACCATCGGGAAACTAGCGGGGGCAACGAGGTACCAAGAGACCCAGTACTTC. It encodes CASTIGKLAGATRYQETQYF.

This chain links TRBV6-6 with TRBJ2-5, with TRBD1 matching 7 bases. CDR1 and CDR2 (germline): MNHNY, SVGAGI (reference sequence). V dropped 7 bases and J dropped 4; count of bases not matched to a gene: 6. The CDR3 length is 13 residues. In DNA, the CDR3 is TGTGCCAGCACTACAGGGGTGGGAGAGACCCAGTACTTC. This translates into CASTTGVGETQYF.

This clonotype turned up a few times. The rearrangement uses TRBV20-1 and TRBJ2-3, with TRBD2 matching over 9 bases. Germline V gives CDR1 DFQATT, CDR2 SNEGSKA (reference sequence). Losses at the gene ends were 6 bases for V and 8 bases for J; bases not matched to a gene: 12. This CDR3 has 14 amino acids. The CDR3 here is CSASRGLASVTQYF. CDR3 in DNA: TGCAGTGCCTCCCGGGGACTAGCTTCTGTTACGCAGTATTTT.

This clonotype was observed a handful of times. This chain joins TRBV7-2 and TRBJ1-2; TRBD1 aligns across 10 bases. The J segment lost 8 bases and the V segment lost 6 bases, leaving 6 bases of the junction unmatched. Per the germline V gene, CDR1 is SGHTA and CDR2 is FQGNSA. This CDR3 region has 13 residues. The CDR3 DNA is TGTGCCAGCAGGGGGACAGGGGCGCAGGGCTACACCTTC. Protein: CASRGTGAQGYTF.

This clonotype was seen ten or more times. V gene TRBV7-9 combines with J gene TRBJ1-1; D may be TRBD1 (5 bases). This CDR3 is built from 14 residues. Trimming stripped 5 bases from V and 5 bases from J, with 15 bases between. Germline V gene sequence: CDR1 SEHNR, CDR2 FQNEAQ (reference sequence). The CDR3 DNA is TGTGCCAGCAGCCCCAGAGTAGGGGAAACTGAAGCTTTCTTT. It codes for CASSPRVGETEAFF.

This clonotype has a handful of counts. The chain couples TRBV11-2 to TRBJ1-1; perhaps TRBD1 as D (5 bases). The germline V and J ends were trimmed by 3 bases and 1 base, with 9 bases remaining between them. Germline assignment: CDR1 SGHAT and CDR2 FQNNGV. The CDR3 contains 14 residues. The CDR3 coding sequence is TGTGCCAGCAGCTTGGGACTGGCGAACACTGAAGCTTTCTTT. Amino acid sequence: CASSLGLANTEAFF.

V usage is TRBV5-1 and J usage is TRBJ1-3; D call uncertain. Germline lookup yields CDR1 SGHRS and CDR2 YFSETQ. This CDR3 contains 14 residues. V shed 3 bases and J shed 4 bases, with 11 bases lying between them. CDR3 residues: CASSSGEMGNTIYF. The CDR3 DNA reads as TGCGCCAGCAGCTCAGGAGAGATGGGAAACACCATATATTTT.

The DNA for the CDR3 is TGTGCCAGCAGCGGGACAGGGTTCGATTACGGTTTCTTT. Its translation is CASSGTGFDYGFF. This sequence joins TRBV11-2 and TRBJ1-1; 9 bases are a match to TRBD1. The germline V gene encodes CDR1 SGHAT and CDR2 FQNNGV. The CDR3 is 13 residues long. J gave up 13 bases and V 5 bases, and 11 bases lay outside the gene matches. Filled out from reference TRBV11-2 and TRBJ1-1, the complete variable domain reads EAGVAQSPRYKIIEKRQSVAFWCNPISGHATLYWYQQILGQGPKLLIQFQNNGVVDDSQLPKDRFSAERLKGVDSTLKIQPAKLEDSAVYLCASSGTGFDYGFFGQGTRLTVV.

This clonotype was found a few times. The chain employs TRBV20-1 and TRBJ1-1, with D unclear. Trimming shortened V by 5 bases and J by 1 base, and 11 bases separated the two germline ends. The CDR3 is 13 amino acids. Looked up from germline, CDR1 is DFQATT and CDR2 is SNEGSKA (reference sequence). For the CDR3, the DNA is TGCAGTGCTCGGCGACCGTCGAACACTGAAGCTTTCTTT. Amino acids: CSARRPSNTEAFF.

V is TRBV4-1 and J is TRBJ1-2; 7 positions agree with TRBD1. After removal of 1 base from V and 4 bases from J, the junction contained 6 bases not matched to a gene. The germline CDR1 and CDR2 sequences are MGHRA and YSYEKL. The CDR3 runs 15 residues. The CDR3 protein is CASSQATGQIYGYTF. CDR3 DNA: TGCGCCAGCAGCCAAGCTACGGGACAGATCTATGGCTACACCTTC.

This clonotype has a handful of counts. CDR3 loop: CASSPDRVIEAFF. DNA for the CDR3: TGTGCCAGCTCACCAGACAGGGTGATTGAAGCTTTCTTT. The chain carries TRBV18 and TRBJ1-1; TRBD1 matches at 7 bases. Trimming took 2 bases from V and 7 from J; bases not matched to a gene: 4. Germline CDR1 is KGHSH and CDR2 is LQKENI. The CDR3 runs to 13 residues.

This clonotype was recorded a few times. V and J are TRBV5-1 and TRBJ2-5; 7 bases match TRBD2. J gave up 4 bases and V 6 bases, and 0 bases lay outside the gene matches. Germline V gives CDR1 SGHRS, CDR2 YFSETQ. This CDR3 has 11 residues. CDR3 region: CASKRGETQYF. The CDR3 nucleotides read TGCGCCAGCAAGCGGGGAGAGACCCAGTACTTC.

The sample holds many counts of this clonotype. The V call is TRBV18, the J call TRBJ1-1, with no clear D. CDR3 length: 15 amino acids. V dropped 3 bases and J dropped 2 bases, with 13 bases sitting between them. Germline CDR1 reads KGHSH; CDR2 reads LQKENI. CDR3 loop: CASSPTQLPNTEAFF. The CDR3 DNA follows: TGTGCCAGCTCACCGACGCAACTGCCAAACACTGAAGCTTTCTTT.

J is TRBJ1-1 and V is TRBV3-1; possible D gene TRBD1, 5 bases. Trimming took 3 bases from V and 11 from J, leaving 16 bases between them. This CDR3 is 13 amino acids long. Germline assignment: CDR1 LGHDT and CDR2 YNNKEL (reference sequence). CDR3 region: CASSQWGPHGAFF. CDR3 bases: TGTGCCAGCAGCCAGTGGGGACCCCATGGCGCTTTCTTT.

This clonotype was detected only a few times. This chain links TRBV11-2 with TRBJ2-5, with 9 bases fitting TRBD1. From germline, CDR1 is SGHAT and CDR2 FQNNGV. Unmatched junction bases numbered 7, after V lost 5 bases and J lost 3 bases. The CDR3 has 15 amino acids. As DNA, the CDR3 is TGTGCCAGCAGCCGACCCGGGACAGGGAAAGAGACCCAGTACTTC. Translating gives CASSRPGTGKETQYF.

This clonotype has ten or more counts. The rearrangement joins TRBV7-6 to TRBJ2-4; D is uncertain. CDR3 length: 15 amino acids. Germline CDR1 SGHVS, CDR2 FNYEAQ. V was clipped by 1 base and J by 0 bases, with 7 bases between them. The CDR3: CASSLESGAKNIQYF. For the CDR3, the DNA is TGTGCCAGCAGCTTAGAATCCGGAGCCAAAAACATTCAGTACTTC.

This clonotype came up a few times. The chain combines TRBV7-2 with TRBJ2-1; possibly TRBD1 for D (5 bases). Germline V lookup: CDR1 SGHTA, CDR2 FQGNSA. The CDR3 covers 16 residues. Trimming took off 1 base at V and 10 bases at J, with 20 bases between the two ends. The CDR3 loop reads CASSLGVRYQGQEQFF. For the CDR3, the DNA is TGTGCCAGCAGCTTAGGAGTAAGGTATCAGGGCCAGGAGCAGTTCTTC.

There are many counts of this clonotype. The chain uses TRBV28 and TRBJ2-5; a weak D match, TRBD2 (7 bases). Trimming shortened V by 7 bases and J by 5 bases, and 26 bases separated the two germline ends. Per the germline V gene, CDR1 is MDHEN and CDR2 is SYDVKM. The CDR3 is 17 residues long. Here the CDR3 DNA reads TGTGCCAGCATTGACGCTCGTCTGGGCAGGGGAGGGGAGACCCAGTACTTC. Protein product: CASIDARLGRGGETQYF.